This T cell receptor beta chain comes out of a study of blood T cell repertoires in COVID-19 (dated by TCRdb to 2019 to 2021). Concerning the study at large: Collaborator samples came from the United States, Italy and Spain and covered acute and convalescent phases of COVID-19. Where available, HLA class I and class II types were taken from metadata supplied by the sample provider and were not determined by assay-based typing. Nearly every sample came with metadata listing a de-identified subject ID, COVID-19 status, age in years and sex. The repertoires were made available in a free public database intended to serve as a resource for research on the immune response to SARS-CoV-2. The material from the prospective study consisted of cDNA or gDNA derived from T cells, B-cell-depleted T cells, or PBMCs. Samples came from the ongoing ImmuneRACE study (first 160 participants) plus 1,254 subjects from 6 global collaborators. Subjects who had been exposed to COVID-19, were actively infected with it, or had recovered from it provided the deeply sampled blood TCRbeta repertoires that made up the dataset.

Collaborating institutions collected whole blood in K2EDTA tubes following their own protocols. For TCRbeta analysis, collaborators shipped samples in one of three forms: frozen whole blood, isolated PBMCs, or DNA extracted from either of those sample types. The immunoSEQ Assay, a bias-controlled multiplex PCR, was used to amplify TCRbeta CDR3 regions from genomic DNA. The study's own analysis went as follows. Within the assay, amplification of reference gene primers was used to estimate how many nucleated cells each sample contained. Sequence reads were collapsed and filtered to measure the absolute abundance of every unique TCRbeta CDR3 rearrangement. For each sample, productive Simpson clonality was calculated by taking the square root of Simpson's diversity index across productive rearrangements. TCRdb took over this immuneACCESS table, retaining in-frame rearrangements with V and J assigned. Such tables are incomplete; in checked studies, under half of the missing clones stem from an unresolved V gene, and the remainder is unexplained. The V and J calls and clone size come from that table; D and trimming were worked out from the DNA. This sample has 180,000 or so clones in its table, and around 83% of those were observed once. The ten top clones hold around 0.99% of the sample.

The investigation overall reported the following: The amount of clinical and demographic metadata varied by source and participant and was provided uncurated.

V is pared back by 5 bases and J by 4 bases, with 9 bases lying between the germline termini. There are 13 amino acids in the CDR3, from cysteine to phenylalanine inclusive. Only CDR3 DNA is held: 39 bases, read in frame from base 1. Per the germline V gene, MGHDK is the CDR1 and SYGVNS is the CDR2. On this clone: This clone's antigen is unknown. Base-call qualities are not available, and no considerably larger clone is one nucleotide away.

The origin of this receptor is a man in his late teens or twenties with acute or convalescent COVID-19. The sequence links TRBV25-1 to TRBJ1-3, and possibly TRBD1, on 5 matching bases. Sample: peripheral blood. The DNA sequence is given as TGTGCCAGCAGTCTGACAGAAGGAAACACCATATATTTT. Translated, this is CASSLTEGNTIYF.